Here is one TCR beta chain with its context. Its antigen specificity is not known. Per-base quality was not reported, and no clone a single base away is much larger than it. The cohort comprised some 700 healthy bone marrow donors. At the time of sampling, all cohort members were nominally healthy, though unrecorded immune exposures were likely present. The donor tested CMV seropositive and was one of the 289 seropositive cohort members. A peripheral blood sample was collected from each donor, and TCR beta sequencing was performed on peripheral blood mononuclear cells. Genomic DNA extraction from the blood cell samples was performed with the Qiagen DNeasy Blood Extraction Kit. This sample stems from a study of cytomegalovirus exposure and HLA in healthy donors (dated 2017 in TCRdb). Concerning the study at large: An earlier analysis of some 600 of the donors reported roughly 300 Gb of sequence data and 95 million to 130 million unique TCR beta sequences obtained from around 190 million T cells. An early release that covered some 630 HLA-typed donors contained approximately 300 gigabases of sequencing data and tens of millions of unique TCR sequences. Of the 398 genotyped donors, about 80% fell in the genetic ancestry cluster associated with self-reported Caucasian donors. The aim of the study was to test whether cataloging public T cell receptors could identify signatures of past pathogen exposure. Using immunosequencing, the study profiled T cell repertoires from 666 subjects and related those repertoires to cytomegalovirus serostatus. Along with the 666-subject first cohort, a separate validation cohort of 120 different subjects was used. High-throughput TCR immunosequencing, statistical association of individual TCRs with disease status, and machine learning were combined to predict cytomegalovirus infection status. In a later analysis, previously published TCR beta repertoires from about 640 donors were re-analyzed and high-resolution HLA genotyping was added so that TCR occurrence patterns could be studied. Rather than drawing on any new phenotypic data, the later analysis identified candidate immune exposures from TCR beta sequences and the way those sequences occurred across donors. To decide whether each TCR beta V gene segment behaved as functional or pseudogenic, an earlier analysis of some 540 of the donors relied on high-throughput TCR beta sequencing. Donor age, sex, ethnicity and CMV serostatus were compiled together with the repertoire data. In a later genetic analysis, genome-wide SNP genotypes for 398 of the 666 donors were used, and that subset was treated as a discovery cohort. Every repertoire in the discovery cohort had been generated on one and the same sequencing platform. Both class I and class II loci were covered by HLA typing, at four-digit resolution. Typing coverage varied by locus: roughly 620-630 donors for A, B, C, DRB1 and DQB1; roughly 560 for DQA1; over 600 for DPA1; approximately 490 for DPB1. Several DR-DQ haplotypes were handled as single units for association and clustering because linkage in the cohort was strong. On average, around 200,000 unique TCR beta nucleotide sequences were sequenced per donor among 398 genotyped donors of the cohort, with 15% to 20% of those sequences being non-productive. Results the study describes overall, beyond this receptor: Some IMGT-functional V segments, including TRBV6-2 and TRBV6-3, could not be distinguished by the 87-base-pair reads and were therefore excluded. A further reported finding was that TCR beta sequences accurately predicted the HLA-A and HLA-B alleles for most subjects in the first cohort. While some public TCRs were present in many individuals, most TCR sequences turned up only very rarely across donors. Correlated functional status among segregating V segments might reflect linkage disequilibrium, but an unknown experimental factor could not be ruled out. Immune exposure information for the cohort was limited to CMV serostatus. A cluster of highly shared sequence variants was judged likely to represent a technical artifact of the sequencing pipeline. In the study, some 160 TCR beta chains were listed as associated with cytomegalovirus. The classifier was reported to diagnose cytomegalovirus status with high specificity and sensitivity in both the original and validation cohorts. About 17 rarely observed V segments, including chromosome 9 orphons, were excluded from the earlier analysis of a few hundred of the donors because counts were too low. A later analysis found that TCR association rates varied across HLA loci, with DRB1 alleles showing the most associated TCRs and HLA-C alleles the fewest. In this cohort, only TCR beta chains were sequenced, and detectable features were limited by the absence of alpha or paired-chain data. In a later analysis, several top co-occurrence clusters were reported to appear linked to parvovirus B19, influenza, CMV and Epstein-Barr virus. A few of the identified cytomegalovirus-associated TCR beta chains were confirmed in vitro to be specific for cytomegalovirus antigens. Specific HLA alleles were associated with roughly 16,000 TCR beta sequences at a false discovery rate of 0.05 in a later analysis. Because some donors lacked HLA typing at each locus, the association tests relied only on the typed subset. The authors suggested that the approach could potentially be extended to other disease states and immunological phenotypes. A later genetic analysis reported fewer N-insertions in productive TCRs among donors in an Asian-associated ancestry cluster than the roughly 670-donor mean. When HLA alleles, especially DR and DQ, strongly co-occurred, TCR associations were difficult to assign to individual alleles. In an earlier analysis of around 600 of the donors, most TCR beta V segments appeared in productive rearrangements about 87% or about 30% of the time, broadly matching IMGT annotations. The presence/absence analyses assumed that sequencing depth was roughly uniform across donors, and that assumption may not be true. Compared with equally common non-associated chains, HLA-associated TCR beta chains in a later analysis were more clonally expanded and had lower generation probabilities. In a later analysis, most CMV-associated TCR beta chains were found to appear HLA-restricted, with HLA associations seemingly driven largely by CMV exposure. An association between a missense DCLRE1C variant and V-gene and J-gene trimming of TCR beta chains was found in a later genetic analysis and replicated in an independent cohort.

Receptor libraries were prepared by the immunoSEQ multiplex PCR assay. For the multiplex PCR, a mixture combining 60 forward primers for TCR Vbeta segments and 13 reverse primers for TCR Jbeta segments was used. Amplification of the CDR3 region of rearranged TCR beta genes was performed with a multiplex PCR assay on genomic DNA. On the Illumina HiSeq System, the amplified TCR beta libraries were sequenced as 87-base-pair reads. The study's own analysis went as follows. A later analysis counted approximately 76 million unique TCR beta chains across the 666 repertoires, and some 12 million of these chains were shared by at least two donors. To remove PCR and sequencing errors, raw reads were error-corrected and collapsed into unique sequences using a nearest-neighbor algorithm that merged closely related sequences. Alignment of CDR3 sequences to IMGT reference sequences was used to assign V, D and J gene segments. For a sequence to be retained, a match of at least six nucleotides was required to both a V gene segment and a J gene segment. A rearrangement counted as productive if the CDR3 had no stop codons and remained in frame with V and J, and every other rearrangement counted as non-productive. Following IMGT convention, CDR3 was defined as the stretch from the second conserved V-encoded cysteine up to the conserved J-encoded phenylalanine. The earlier analysis of fewer than 700 of the donors excluded sequences that lacked an unambiguous match to a single V gene segment. In an earlier analysis of a few hundred of the donors, V segments were called functional above 56.7% productive rearrangements and were called segregating when the between-donor standard deviation exceeded 5%. A statistical classification framework was developed to diagnose cytomegalovirus status using the catalog of TCR beta chain sequences. In a later analysis, TCR nucleotide sequences were compared against IMGT/GENE-DB human TR gene sequences so that V and J genes could be assigned. A later analysis assigned CDR3 sequences and most-parsimonious VDJ recombination scenarios with the TCRdist pipeline. In a later analysis, every TCR beta chain was defined by the combination of its CDR3 amino acid sequence and its V-gene family, and reads without a unique V-gene family were dropped. As a way to deal with suspected cross-contamination and a sequencing artifact, a later analysis dropped hundreds of nucleotide sequences that were highly shared and had low generation probability. In a later analysis, a clonal expansion index was calculated for each public chain from normalized within-repertoire ranks of inferred template counts. In a later analysis, generation probabilities were computed using a VDJ recombination model fitted to out-of-frame rearrangements, and the results were checked against IGoR. In a later analysis, TCR-TCR, TCR-HLA and TCR-CMV co-occurrence was scored with hypergeometric tests, and a repertoire-size bias correction was applied to TCR pairs. A later analysis estimated false discovery rates by permuting HLA or CMV assignments 20 times. In a later analysis, co-occurring TCRs were grouped using DBSCAN, and TCRdist sequence similarity was added for clustering within HLA-allele-positive subsets. For co-occurrence clustering, repertoires with fewer than 30,000 or more than 120,000 public chains were excluded, along with about five repertoires with anomalous nucleotide sharing. In its TCRdb copy, this immuneACCESS table keeps in-frame sequences only and misses some clones. Where compared with another copy, unresolved V genes explain less than half of these, and the others have no known cause. V, J and clone size are those of that table, while D and trimming were read from the DNA. The sample table holds about 120,000 clones, of which approximately 80% were seen once. The top ten clonotypes cover 4.2% of the sample.

CDR1 and CDR2 (SNHLY, FYNNEI) derive from the germline V gene. The CDR3 sequence holds 10 residues, the cysteine and phenylalanine included. The read is trimmed to its CDR3 DNA, 30 bases read in frame from base 1. The junction shows trimming of 3 bases on V and 11 bases on J, plus 5 bases between the germline ends. Sample: PBMCs. The chain couples TRBV2 to TRBJ2-1; perhaps TRBD2 is the D gene, with 5 bases matching. This sequence was found in a male donor in good health and CMV-seropositive. The CDR3 region has the sequence CASSDGKQFF. At the DNA level, the sequence is TGTGCCAGCAGTGACGGGAAGCAGTTCTTC.